This paragraph covers one T cell receptor beta chain sequence. Its matching antigen is unknown. The sample originates from a study of cytotoxic CD8 clonotypes in ibrutinib-treated CLL. The wider study: The patients, over ten relapsed/refractory and more than 14 treatment-naive, included 17 who were IGHV unmutated. Patients gave response samples after a median 12 months of treatment, range 6 to 36. Study-wide results and caveats: Baseline clonality, higher than in age-matched healthy donors, tracked circulating CD8+ T-cell counts.

The V and J ends lost 7 bases and 14 bases respectively, with 12 bases between them. This CDR3 has 11 amino acids. CDR1 is SNHLY, CDR2 FYNNEI, per germline. The protocol was immunoSEQ multiplex PCR, while the TCRdb copy is restricted to in-frame clones and leaves out a portion. The sample yields about 180,000 clones, about 80% seen once. Sequences were derived from PBMCs, sampled after 24 months of ibrutinib treatment. This clonotype was sampled from a human donor with chronic lymphocytic leukemia. The chain has TRBV2 and TRBJ1-6; D ambiguous. CDR3 coding DNA: TGTGCCAGCATCAAAACTGGGACCCTCCACTTT. Translated, it gives CASIKTGTLHF.